The rows below give T cell receptor beta chains drawn from one sample of a study of OX40 agonist ivuxolimab in advanced cancers. TCRdb keeps only in-frame clones here, not all; method: immunoSEQ multiplex PCR. The sample consists of some 90,000 clones, approximately 89% of them appearing once. This material consisted of CD4+ or CD8+ T cells sorted from blood, taken in a trial of the OX40 agonist ivuxolimab. The receptors shown here come from an adult with an advanced solid tumor such as melanoma, head and neck, liver or kidney cancer. Each CDR3 is given with its conserved first and last residue. A D gene is named only where the DNA matches it firmly. Not all rows give a size; the values are once, few, many and, for expanded clones, a class.

v_gene	abundance	j_gene	d_gene	CDR3aa	CDR3nt
TRBV2	.	TRBJ2-2	.	CASSGVGLWGANTGELFF	TGTGCCAGCAGTGGGGTGGGATTATGGGGCGCGAACACCGGGGAGCTGTTTTTT
TRBV19	.	TRBJ1-4	.	CASSTNGGPNEKLFF	TGTGCCAGTAGTACTAATGGGGGCCCTAATGAAAAACTGTTTTTT
TRBV7-3	.	TRBJ2-5	TRBD2	CASSSFSGTSGIINQETQYF	TGTGCCAGCAGCTCCTTCTCCGGGACTAGCGGTATAATTAACCAAGAGACCCAGTACTTC
TRBV19	.	TRBJ1-2	.	CASSISLANYGYTF	TGTGCCAGTAGTATCTCTCTAGCTAACTATGGCTACACCTTC
TRBV7-9	few	TRBJ1-2	TRBD1	CASSPTGAYFYGYTF	TGTGCCAGCAGCCCGACAGGGGCTTACTTTTATGGCTACACCTTC
TRBV7-2	.	TRBJ2-2	.	CASSAAGGTGELFF	TGTGCCAGCAGCGCAGCAGGGGGGACCGGGGAGCTGTTTTTT
TRBV2	.	TRBJ1-4	.	CASQRSITNEKLFF	TGTGCCAGCCAGCGCTCCATAACTAATGAAAAACTGTTTTTT
TRBV6-5	few	TRBJ2-2	.	CASSYGRQNTGELFF	TGTGCCAGCAGTTACGGTAGACAGAACACCGGGGAGCTGTTTTTT
TRBV29-1	.	TRBJ2-5	TRBD2	CSVDTSGRYGETQYF	TGCAGCGTTGACACTAGCGGGAGGTATGGTGAGACCCAGTACTTC
TRBV5-1	.	TRBJ2-7	TRBD2	CASSLGLAGGPSSYEQYF	TGCGCCAGCAGCTTGGGACTAGCGGGAGGGCCAAGCTCCTACGAGCAGTACTTC
TRBV10-1	.	TRBJ1-2	TRBD1	CASSETDRGGYTF	TGCGCCAGCAGTGAGACCGACAGGGGCGGCTACACCTTC
TRBV5-1	.	TRBJ1-2	TRBD1	CASSLLGTGETYGYTF	TGCGCCAGCAGCTTGCTGGGGACAGGTGAGACCTATGGCTACACCTTC
TRBV7-2	once	TRBJ2-1	TRBD2	CASSLASGATYNEQFF	TGTGCCAGCAGCTTGGCTAGCGGGGCCACTTACAATGAGCAGTTCTTC
TRBV30	.	TRBJ1-6	.	CAWSNRGPAPLHF	TGTGCCTGGAGTAACCGGGGGCCGGCACCCCTCCACTTT
TRBV10-3	.	TRBJ1-5	TRBD1	CAISDGDRGGNQPQHF	TGTGCCATCAGTGATGGGGACAGGGGGGGGAATCAGCCCCAGCATTTT
TRBV10-1	once	TRBJ2-2	TRBD1	CASRSGQGTGELFF	TGCGCCAGCAGGTCGGGACAGGGGACCGGGGAGCTGTTTTTT
TRBV18	few	TRBJ1-2	.	CASSPGQNYGYTF	TGTGCCAGCTCACCAGGGCAGAACTATGGCTACACCTTC
TRBV29-1	.	TRBJ2-3	TRBD2	CSASGTSGIRTDTQYF	TGCAGCGCTTCCGGGACTAGCGGGATTCGCACAGATACGCAGTATTTT
TRBV27	.	TRBJ1-1	TRBD1	CASSLDFTGGGTNTEAFF	TGTGCCAGCAGTTTAGATTTTACAGGGGGCGGGACGAACACTGAAGCTTTCTTT
TRBV4-2	.	TRBJ1-3	.	CASSQETGTSSGNTIYF	TGTGCCAGCAGCCAGGAAACCGGGACAAGCTCTGGAAACACCATATATTTT
TRBV10-3	many	TRBJ1-1	.	CAIERELNTEAFF	TGTGCCATCGAGAGGGAGTTGAACACTGAAGCTTTCTTT
TRBV7-2	.	TRBJ1-1	.	CASSLGPYTEAFF	TGTGCCAGCAGCTTAGGACCGTACACTGAAGCTTTCTTT
TRBV10-1	.	TRBJ1-1	.	CASSESGGGREAFF	TGCGCCAGCAGTGAGTCGGGGGGGGGACGGGAAGCTTTCTTT
TRBV10-1	.	TRBJ1-4	.	CATIREQGRATNEKLFF	TGCGCCACTATCCGGGAGCAGGGGAGGGCAACTAATGAAAAACTGTTTTTT
TRBV7-2	.	TRBJ2-3	TRBD2	CASGLAGTDTQYF	TGTGCCAGTGGACTAGCGGGGACAGATACGCAGTATTTT
TRBV27	.	TRBJ2-3	.	CASSPPGRDTQYF	TGTGCCAGCAGTCCCCCGGGGAGAGATACGCAGTATTTT
TRBV5-1	.	TRBJ2-7	TRBD1	CASSSGTGGLYEQYF	TGCGCCAGCAGCTCTGGGACAGGTGGACTTTACGAGCAGTACTTC
TRBV6-6	.	TRBJ1-2	.	CASSYRVSYGYTF	TGTGCCAGCAGTTACAGGGTTTCCTATGGCTACACCTTC
TRBV18	once	TRBJ1-1	.	CASSPVEALNTEAFF	TGTGCCAGCTCACCGGTGGAGGCCTTGAACACTGAAGCTTTCTTT
TRBV19	.	TRBJ1-3	.	CASSPLLLGGNTIYF	TGTGCCAGTAGTCCTCTTCTTCTAGGGGGAAACACCATATATTTT
TRBV7-8	.	TRBJ2-7	TRBD2	CASSLRLAGTYEQYF	TGTGCCAGCAGCTTGAGACTAGCGGGGACTTACGAGCAGTACTTC
TRBV19	.	TRBJ1-2	.	CASTRGAQYTF	TGTGCCAGTACAAGAGGGGCCCAATACACCTTC
TRBV20-1	.	TRBJ2-5	.	CSATGVETQYF	TGCAGTGCTACAGGGGTTGAGACCCAGTACTTC
TRBV25-1	.	TRBJ1-2	.	CASSDGGRVGYGYTF	TGTGCCAGCAGTGACGGGGGGAGGGTAGGCTATGGCTACACCTTC
TRBV28	.	TRBJ2-7	.	CASSLMDGTSYEQYF	TGTGCCAGCAGTTTAATGGACGGTACCTCCTACGAGCAGTACTTC
TRBV11-1	.	TRBJ2-3	.	CASSPEGSTDTQYF	TGTGCCAGCAGCCCTGAGGGGAGCACAGATACGCAGTATTTT
TRBV2	.	TRBJ1-4	.	CASSDDIVGEKLFF	TGTGCCAGCAGTGACGACATCGTGGGTGAAAAACTGTTTTTT
TRBV5-1	few	TRBJ2-1	TRBD2	CASSPERGGRKPDSYNEQFF	TGCGCCAGCAGCCCGGAACGGGGCGGGAGGAAACCTGACTCCTACAATGAGCAGTTCTTC
TRBV5-1	.	TRBJ2-5	TRBD2	CASTPGAGGPGETQYF	TGCGCCAGCACCCCCGGGGCGGGAGGGCCGGGAGAGACCCAGTACTTC
TRBV7-2	.	TRBJ2-1	TRBD2	CASSSLSTSGSGNEQFF	TGTGCCAGCAGCTCGCTATCGACCAGCGGGAGCGGGAATGAGCAGTTCTTC
TRBV5-1	.	TRBJ2-1	.	CASSLSYNEQFF	TGCGCCAGCAGCCTCTCCTACAATGAGCAGTTCTTC
TRBV7-9	.	TRBJ1-4	.	CASSLAAEEQRLFF	TGTGCCAGCAGCTTAGCAGCAGAAGAACAAAGACTGTTTTTT
TRBV11-2	.	TRBJ2-1	TRBD1	CASSRTTGQAYNEQFF	TGTGCCAGCAGTCGCACGACGGGACAGGCTTACAATGAGCAGTTCTTC
TRBV9	.	TRBJ2-3	.	CASTRDTTDTQYF	TGTGCCAGCACCCGAGACACCACAGATACGCAGTATTTT
TRBV7-9	.	TRBJ2-7	TRBD2	CASSGSGTSYEQYF	TGTGCCAGCAGCGGAAGCGGGACGAGCTACGAGCAGTACTTC
TRBV2	few	TRBJ1-5	.	CASNRGDDSNQPQHF	TGTGCCAGCAACCGGGGGGACGATAGCAATCAGCCCCAGCATTTT
TRBV30	.	TRBJ2-2	TRBD1	CAWRGGVTGELFF	TGTGCCTGGAGAGGGGGCGTCACCGGGGAGCTGTTTTTT
TRBV30	.	TRBJ2-5	.	CAWSVGGRDRETQYF	TGTGCCTGGAGTGTTGGGGGCAGAGACCGAGAGACCCAGTACTTC